What follows are 13 T cell receptor beta chains derived from one specimen sequenced in a study of patients and donors after allogeneic stem cell transplantation. TCRdb re-called the RT-PCR reads through MiXCR, storing one row per CDR3 protein. The sample lists about a million distinct CDR3 sequences, about a sixth occurring once. The sequenced material came from blood, either unsorted or a sorted T cell fraction (not recorded which). The receptors were gathered from a human donor who was either an allogeneic HSCT recipient or a stem cell or donor lymphocyte infusion donor (not recorded which). It is not recorded whose cells these are; they may come from a transplant donor.

This clonotype has more than one count but fewer than ten. The chain is built from TRBV9 and TRBJ1-2; 11 bases match TRBD1. Germline lookup yields CDR1 SGDLS and CDR2 YYNGEE. V shed 3 bases, J shed 5 bases, and the junction held 6 bases outside the gene matches. The CDR3 extends over 15 amino acids. Written as DNA, the CDR3 is TGTGCCAGCAGCGCCCGGGACAGGGGGTTTTATGGCTACACCTTC. It yields the protein CASSARDRGFYGYTF.

This clonotype was observed a handful of times. The rearrangement joins TRBV15 to TRBJ2-1, with 11 nucleotides matching TRBD2. The germline gives CDR1 LNHNV, CDR2 YYDKDF (reference sequence). The CDR3 contains 15 residues. V lost 4 bases and J lost 4; bases outside the gene matches: 3. In nucleotides, the CDR3 is TGTGCCACCAGCAACCGACTAGCGGGATACAATGAGCAGTTCTTC. Encoded protein: CATSNRLAGYNEQFF.

The chain combines TRBV30 with TRBJ2-3; D uncertain. V lost 2 bases and J 6 bases, leaving 9 bases between the germline ends. This CDR3 region has 12 residues. Per germline, CDR1 GTSNPN and CDR2 SVGIG (reference sequence). The CDR3 sequence: CAWSFTTDTQYF. CDR3 coding DNA: TGTGCCTGGAGTTTCACAACGGATACGCAGTATTTT.

This chain joins TRBV5-5 and TRBJ1-1; 9 bases line up with TRBD1. Germline CDR1 reads SGHKS; CDR2 reads YYEKEE (reference sequence). V was pared by 0 bases and J by 1 base, with 4 bases of the junction left unmatched. This CDR3 is built from 16 residues. CDR3 DNA: TGTGCCAGCAGCTTGGGACAGGGGGGCTGGAACACTGAAGCTTTCTTT. It encodes CASSLGQGGWNTEAFF.

This clonotype was found many times. The chain employs TRBV15 and TRBJ2-1; TRBD2 agrees at 11 bases. J gave up 6 bases and V 8 bases, and 9 bases lay outside the gene matches. Germline CDR1 is LNHNV and CDR2 is YYDKDF (reference sequence). The length of the CDR3 is 15 residues. The CDR3 loop reads CATGTDSGRGNEQFF. CDR3 nucleotide sequence: TGTGCCACCGGAACAGATAGCGGGAGGGGCAATGAGCAGTTCTTC. Full variable domain (rest looked up from reference TRBV15 and TRBJ2-1): DAMVIQNPRYQVTQFGKPVTLSCSQTLNHNVMYWYQQKSSQAPKLLFHYYDKDFNNEADTPDNFQSRRPNTSFCFLDIRSPGLGDTAMYLCATGTDSGRGNEQFFGPGTRLTVL.

The CDR3 sequence: CASSLENRGTYEQYF. Here the CDR3 DNA reads TGTGCCAGCAGCTTAGAAAACAGGGGGACCTACGAGCAGTACTTC. V is TRBV7-9 and J is TRBJ2-7; 8 nucleotides agree with TRBD1. The ends lost 1 base at V and 2 bases at J; junction bases unmatched: 4. This CDR3 has 15 residues. The germline V gene encodes CDR1 SEHNR and CDR2 FQNEAQ (reference sequence). Full variable domain (remainder filled in from reference TRBV7-9 and TRBJ2-7): DTGVSQNPRHKITKRGQNVTFRCDPISEHNRLYWYRQTLGQGPEFLTYFQNEAQLEKSRLLSDRFSAERPKGSFSTLEIQRTEQGDSAMYLCASSLENRGTYEQYFGPGTRLTVT.

This clonotype turned up a few times. V and J are TRBV6-2 or TRBV6-3 and TRBJ2-7; TRBD2 might be the D (5 bases). The V and J ends lost 6 bases and 2 bases respectively, with 17 bases between them. The CDR3 length is 15 residues. CDR1 is MNHEY, CDR2 SVGEGT, per germline. The CDR3 bases are TGTGCCAGCAGCCGTGCGGAGGTTGGGACCTACGAGCAGTACTTC. Translating gives CASSRAEVGTYEQYF.

This clonotype was seen a handful of times. The J gene is TRBJ2-5, the V gene TRBV29-1; 7 positions match TRBD1. This CDR3 comprises 12 residues. Germline V CDR1 and CDR2: SQVTM, ANQGSEA. The V segment lost 6 bases and the J segment 5 bases; nucleotides outside the gene matches: 6. As DNA, the CDR3 is TGCAGCGTAACAGGGGTGCGTGAGACCCAGTACTTC. Translated, it gives CSVTGVRETQYF.

The rearrangement links TRBV27 to TRBJ2-3, with TRBD2 identical over 8 bases. Losses at the gene ends were 11 bases for V and 7 bases for J; bases not matched to a gene: 11. The CDR3 consists of 13 residues. Germline V gene lookup returns CDR1 MNHEY and CDR2 SMNVEV (reference sequence). This chain's CDR3 is CAPREGPWNTQYF. The CDR3 DNA reads TGTGCCCCCCGGGAGGGGCCATGGAATACGCAGTATTTT.

This clonotype has just a few counts. The chain links TRBV5-1 to TRBJ2-3, with 8 bases identical to TRBD2. With V trimmed by 4 bases and J by 4 bases, 5 bases remained unmatched. The germline V gene has CDR1 SGHRS and CDR2 YFSETQ. This CDR3 spans 14 amino acids. Written as DNA, the CDR3 is TGCGCCAGCAGCGATAAAGCGGGGGCAGATACGCAGTATTTT. Amino acids: CASSDKAGADTQYF.

A few counts support this clonotype. The chain combines TRBV7-2 with TRBJ1-2; a possible D gene is TRBD1 (5 bases). From germline, CDR1 is SGHTA and CDR2 FQGNSA. V was shortened by 3 bases and J by 7 bases, with 15 bases between the two germline ends. The CDR3 extends over 14 amino acids. CDR3 sequence reads: CASSFEGKRGGYTF. In nucleotides, the CDR3 is TGTGCCAGCAGCTTTGAAGGGAAGAGGGGTGGCTACACCTTC.

V and J are TRBV2 and TRBJ1-2; the D gene is possibly TRBD1 (5 bases). The germline V gene encodes CDR1 SNHLY and CDR2 FYNNEI. The CDR3 has 14 residues. Trimming removed 4 bases at V and 0 bases at J, with 9 bases between. The CDR3 DNA sequence: TGTGCCAGCAGTGTCGTCAGGGCTAACTATGGCTACACCTTC. It codes for CASSVVRANYGYTF.

Comments on this clonotype: Being one base from a much bigger clone, this may be a read error. J is TRBJ1-2 and V is TRBV7-9, with D possibly matching TRBD1 (6 bases). CDR1 is SEHNR, CDR2 FQNEAQ, per germline (reference sequence). V shed 5 bases and J shed 0 bases, with 10 bases lying between them. CDR3 length: 14 amino acids. The CDR3 bases are TGTGCCAGCAGCCCGGACAGCGCTAACTATGGCTACACCTTC. Protein sequence: CASSPDSANYGYTF.